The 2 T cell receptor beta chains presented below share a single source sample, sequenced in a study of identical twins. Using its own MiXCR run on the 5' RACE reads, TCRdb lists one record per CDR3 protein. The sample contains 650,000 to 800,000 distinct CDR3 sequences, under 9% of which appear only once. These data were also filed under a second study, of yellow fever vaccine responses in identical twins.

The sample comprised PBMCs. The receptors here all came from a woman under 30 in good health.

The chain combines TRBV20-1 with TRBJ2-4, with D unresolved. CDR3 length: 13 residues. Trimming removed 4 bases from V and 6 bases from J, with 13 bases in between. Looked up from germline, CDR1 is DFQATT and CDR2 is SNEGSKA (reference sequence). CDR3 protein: CSATAGPANIQYF. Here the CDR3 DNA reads TGCAGTGCTACCGCCGGTCCAGCAAACATTCAGTACTTC.

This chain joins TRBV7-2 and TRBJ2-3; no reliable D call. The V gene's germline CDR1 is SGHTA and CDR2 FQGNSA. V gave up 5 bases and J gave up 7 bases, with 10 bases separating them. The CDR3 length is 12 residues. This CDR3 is CASSPQTNTQYF. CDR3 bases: TGTGCCAGCAGCCCGCAAACGAATACGCAGTATTTT.